This T cell receptor beta chain was sequenced during a study of beta chain features in type 1 diabetes. Overall study: Across the samples, around 110,000,000 sorted cells were examined in total.

Findings and caveats of the study: Healthy donors had naive, central memory and Treg TCRB repertoires that appeared less similar than those seen among patients.

The authors reverse transcribed all of the isolated RNA, so sequencing captured expressed TCRB transcripts. This table comes from immunoSEQ multiplex PCR, and its TCRdb copy is limited to in-frame clones, with some not included. This sample has 150,000 to 190,000 clones, with about 8.1% found just once. Many counts were recorded for this clone. The antigen is unknown. The CDR3 sequence is 14 residues long. Trimming cost V 5 bases and J 0 bases, with 9 bases left between them. From germline, CDR1 is SEHNR and CDR2 FQNEAQ (reference sequence). Staining for CD45RO/CCR7/CD25/CD127/CD95/CD27 allowed sorting of CD4+ naive, central memory, regulatory and stem cell-like memory cells.

This TCR was sampled from a man aged 18 to 35 in good health. This chain joins TRBV7-9 and TRBJ2-3; no definite D call. Specimen: central memory CD4+ T cells from blood. CDR3 region: CASSPTSSTDTQYF. For the CDR3, the DNA is TGTGCCAGCAGCCCCACATCTAGCACAGATACGCAGTATTTT.